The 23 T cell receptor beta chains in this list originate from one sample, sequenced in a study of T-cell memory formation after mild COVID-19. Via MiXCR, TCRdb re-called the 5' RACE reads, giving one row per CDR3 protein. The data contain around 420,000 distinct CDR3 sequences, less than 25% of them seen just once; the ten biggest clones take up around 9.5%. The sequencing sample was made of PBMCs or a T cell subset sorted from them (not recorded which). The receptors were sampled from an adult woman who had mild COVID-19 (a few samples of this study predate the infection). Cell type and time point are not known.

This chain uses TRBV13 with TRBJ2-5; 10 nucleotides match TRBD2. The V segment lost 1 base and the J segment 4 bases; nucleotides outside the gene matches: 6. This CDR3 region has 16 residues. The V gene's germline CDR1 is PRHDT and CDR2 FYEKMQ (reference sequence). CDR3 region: CASSLVPAGGLETQYF. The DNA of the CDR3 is TGTGCCAGCAGCTTAGTACCAGCGGGGGGGTTAGAGACCCAGTACTTC. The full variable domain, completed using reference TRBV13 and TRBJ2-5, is AAGVIQSPRHLIKEKRETATLKCYPIPRHDTVYWYQQGPGQDPQFLISFYEKMQSDKGSIPDRFSAQQFSDYHSELNMSSLELGDSALYFCASSLVPAGGLETQYFGPGTRLLVL.

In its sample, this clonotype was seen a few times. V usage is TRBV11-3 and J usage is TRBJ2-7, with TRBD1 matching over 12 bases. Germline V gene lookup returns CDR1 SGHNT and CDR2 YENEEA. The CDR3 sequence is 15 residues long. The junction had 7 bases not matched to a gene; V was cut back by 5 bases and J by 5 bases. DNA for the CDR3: TGTGCCAGCAGCGGGGGGACAGGGGGCTATGACGAGCAGTACTTC. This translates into CASSGGTGGYDEQYF. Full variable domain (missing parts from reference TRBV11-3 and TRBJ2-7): EAGVVQSPRYKIIEKKQPVAFWCNPISGHNTLYWYLQNLGQGPELLIRYENEEAVDDSQLPKDRFSAERLKGVDSTLKIQPAELGDSAVYLCASSGGTGGYDEQYFGPGTRLTVT.

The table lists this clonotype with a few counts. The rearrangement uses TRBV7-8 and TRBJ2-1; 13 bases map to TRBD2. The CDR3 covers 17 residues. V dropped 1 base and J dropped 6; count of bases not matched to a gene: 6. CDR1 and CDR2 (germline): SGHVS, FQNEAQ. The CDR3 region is CASSLEKLAGGPNEQFF. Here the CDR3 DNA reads TGTGCCAGCAGCTTAGAGAAACTAGCGGGAGGGCCCAATGAGCAGTTCTTC.

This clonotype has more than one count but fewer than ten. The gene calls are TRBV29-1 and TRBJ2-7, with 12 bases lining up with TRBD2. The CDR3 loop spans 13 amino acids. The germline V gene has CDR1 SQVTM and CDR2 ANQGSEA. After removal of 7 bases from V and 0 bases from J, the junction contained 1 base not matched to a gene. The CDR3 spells CSATSGSSYEQYF. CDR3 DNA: TGCAGCGCGACTAGCGGGAGCTCCTACGAGCAGTACTTC.

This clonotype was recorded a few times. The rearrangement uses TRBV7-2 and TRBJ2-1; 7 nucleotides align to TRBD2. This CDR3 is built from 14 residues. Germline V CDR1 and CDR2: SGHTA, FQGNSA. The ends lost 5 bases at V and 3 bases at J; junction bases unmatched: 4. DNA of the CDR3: TGTGCCAGCAGCGGACTAGGAGTCTACAATGAGCAGTTCTTC. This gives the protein CASSGLGVYNEQFF.

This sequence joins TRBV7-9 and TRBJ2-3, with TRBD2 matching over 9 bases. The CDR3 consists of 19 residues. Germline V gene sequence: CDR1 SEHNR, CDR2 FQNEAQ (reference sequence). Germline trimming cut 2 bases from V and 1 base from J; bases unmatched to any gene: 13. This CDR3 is CASSLITRSLAGRTDTQYF. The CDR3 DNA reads TGTGCCAGCAGCTTAATTACCCGCTCTCTAGCGGGACGCACAGATACGCAGTATTTT.

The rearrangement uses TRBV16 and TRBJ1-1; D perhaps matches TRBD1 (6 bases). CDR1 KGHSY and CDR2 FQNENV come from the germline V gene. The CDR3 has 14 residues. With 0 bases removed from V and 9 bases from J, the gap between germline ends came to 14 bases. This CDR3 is CASSQSQGQRKAFF. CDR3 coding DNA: TGTGCCAGCAGCCAATCTCAGGGGCAAAGAAAAGCTTTCTTT.

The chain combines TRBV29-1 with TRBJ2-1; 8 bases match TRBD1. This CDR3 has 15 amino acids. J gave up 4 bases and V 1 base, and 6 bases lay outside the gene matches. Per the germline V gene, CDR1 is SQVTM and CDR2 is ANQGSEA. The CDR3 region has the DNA TGCAGCGTTGAAGGGGCAGGGGGCTCATACAATGAGCAGTTCTTC. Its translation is CSVEGAGGSYNEQFF.

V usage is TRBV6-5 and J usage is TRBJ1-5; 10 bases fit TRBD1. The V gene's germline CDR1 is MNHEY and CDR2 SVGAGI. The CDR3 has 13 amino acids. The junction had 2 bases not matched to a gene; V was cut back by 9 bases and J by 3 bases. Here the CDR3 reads CASGQGDNQPQHF. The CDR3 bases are TGTGCCAGTGGACAGGGGGACAATCAGCCCCAGCATTTT.

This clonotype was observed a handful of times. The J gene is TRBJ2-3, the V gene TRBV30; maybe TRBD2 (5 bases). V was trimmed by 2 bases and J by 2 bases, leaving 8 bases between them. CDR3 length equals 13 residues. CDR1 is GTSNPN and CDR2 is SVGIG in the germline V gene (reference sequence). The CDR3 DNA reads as TGTGCCTGGAGTCTAGGACTCACAGATACGCAGTATTTT. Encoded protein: CAWSLGLTDTQYF.

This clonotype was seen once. CDR3 protein: CASGTGTDTQYF. The DNA for the CDR3 is TGTGCCAGCGGAACAGGCACAGATACGCAGTATTTT. This chain joins TRBV12-3 or TRBV12-4 and TRBJ2-3; no reliable D call. Trimming pared 8 bases from V and 1 base from J, leaving 7 bases between. This CDR3 comprises 12 residues.

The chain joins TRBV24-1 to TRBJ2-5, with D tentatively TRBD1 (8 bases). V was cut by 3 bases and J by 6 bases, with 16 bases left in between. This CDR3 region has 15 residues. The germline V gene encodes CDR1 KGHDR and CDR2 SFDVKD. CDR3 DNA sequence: TGTGCCACCAGTGATCCTGGACAGGGAGGGAAGACCCAGTACTTC. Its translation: CATSDPGQGGKTQYF.

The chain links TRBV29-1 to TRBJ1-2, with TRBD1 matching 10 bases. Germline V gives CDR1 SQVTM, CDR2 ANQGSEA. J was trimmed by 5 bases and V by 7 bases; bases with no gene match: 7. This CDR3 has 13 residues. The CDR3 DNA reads TGCAGCGCTTGGGGACAGGGGAATTATGGCTACACCTTC. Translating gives CSAWGQGNYGYTF.

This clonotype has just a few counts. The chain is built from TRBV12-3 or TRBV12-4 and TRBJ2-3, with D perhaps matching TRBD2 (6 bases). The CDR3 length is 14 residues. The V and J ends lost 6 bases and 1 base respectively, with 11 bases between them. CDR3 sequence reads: CASRGRGGTDTQYF. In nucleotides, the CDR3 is TGTGCCAGCAGGGGGCGGGGAGGCACAGATACGCAGTATTTT.

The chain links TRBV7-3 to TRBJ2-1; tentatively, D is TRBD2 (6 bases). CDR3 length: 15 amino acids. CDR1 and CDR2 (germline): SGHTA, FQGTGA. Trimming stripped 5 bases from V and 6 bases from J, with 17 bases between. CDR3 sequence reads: CASSENGRDRNEQFF. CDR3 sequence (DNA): TGTGCCAGCAGCGAAAATGGGCGGGACCGCAATGAGCAGTTCTTC.

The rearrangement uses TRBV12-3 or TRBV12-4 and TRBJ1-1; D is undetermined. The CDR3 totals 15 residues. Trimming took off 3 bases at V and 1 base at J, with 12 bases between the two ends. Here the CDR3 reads CASSFTGHTNTEAFF. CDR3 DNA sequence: TGTGCCAGCAGTTTCACGGGTCACACGAACACTGAAGCTTTCTTT.

The chain's CDR3 is CASSFGGRGEETQYF. The CDR3 DNA follows: TGTGCCAGCAGCTTCGGCGGGAGGGGCGAAGAGACCCAGTACTTC. V gene TRBV7-2 combines with J gene TRBJ2-5, with TRBD2 matching over 9 bases. The CDR3 is made up of 15 amino acids. Germline-derived CDR1 and CDR2 are SGHTA and FQGNSA. V was clipped by 3 bases and J by 3 bases; unmatched bases: 5.

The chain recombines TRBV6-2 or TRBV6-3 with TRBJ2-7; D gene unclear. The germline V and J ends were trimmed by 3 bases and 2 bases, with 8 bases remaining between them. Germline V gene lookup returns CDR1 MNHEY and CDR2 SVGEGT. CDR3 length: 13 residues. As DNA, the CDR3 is TGTGCCAGCAGTTATGACCCTACCTACGAGCAGTACTTC. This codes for CASSYDPTYEQYF.

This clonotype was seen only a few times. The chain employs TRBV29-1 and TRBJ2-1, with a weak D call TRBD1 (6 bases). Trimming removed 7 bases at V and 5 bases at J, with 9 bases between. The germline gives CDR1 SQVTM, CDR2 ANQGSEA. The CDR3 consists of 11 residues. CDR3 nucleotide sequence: TGCAGCGCCTGGACAGACAATGAGCAGTTCTTC. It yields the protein CSAWTDNEQFF.

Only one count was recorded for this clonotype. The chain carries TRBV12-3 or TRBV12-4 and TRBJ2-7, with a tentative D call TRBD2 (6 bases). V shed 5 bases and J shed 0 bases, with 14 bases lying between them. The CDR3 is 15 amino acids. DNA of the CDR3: TGTGCCAGCAGTGCGGGCCGGGGGAGCTCCTACGAGCAGTACTTC. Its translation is CASSAGRGSSYEQYF.

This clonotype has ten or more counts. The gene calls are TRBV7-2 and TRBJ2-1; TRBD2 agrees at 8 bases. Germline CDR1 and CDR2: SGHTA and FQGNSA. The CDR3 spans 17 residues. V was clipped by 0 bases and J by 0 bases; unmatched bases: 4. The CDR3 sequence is CASSLAPGLGSYNEQFF. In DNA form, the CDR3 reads TGTGCCAGCAGCTTAGCGCCGGGACTAGGCTCCTACAATGAGCAGTTCTTC. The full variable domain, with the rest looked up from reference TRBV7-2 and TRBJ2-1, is GAGVSQSPSNKVTEKGKDVELRCDPISGHTALYWYRQSLGQGLEFLIYFQGNSAPDKSGLPSDRFSAERTGGSVSTLTIQRTQQEDSAVYLCASSLAPGLGSYNEQFFGPGTRLTVL.

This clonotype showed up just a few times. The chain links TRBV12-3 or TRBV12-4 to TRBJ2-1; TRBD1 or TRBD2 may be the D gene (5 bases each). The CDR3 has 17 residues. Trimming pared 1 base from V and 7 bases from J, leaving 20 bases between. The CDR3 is CASSLGGGGVSRNEQFF. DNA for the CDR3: TGTGCCAGCAGTTTAGGGGGTGGGGGAGTGTCGAGAAATGAGCAGTTCTTC.

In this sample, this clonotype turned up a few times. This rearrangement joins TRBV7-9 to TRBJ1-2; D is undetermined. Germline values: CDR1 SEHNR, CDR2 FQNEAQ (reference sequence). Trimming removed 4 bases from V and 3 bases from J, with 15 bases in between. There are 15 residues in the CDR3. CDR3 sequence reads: CASSSQDLVHYGYTF. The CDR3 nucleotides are TGTGCCAGCAGCTCACAAGACTTGGTACACTATGGCTACACCTTC.